This passage covers 5 T cell receptor beta chains from one sample sequenced in a study of blood T cell repertoires in COVID-19. TCRdb's copy holds only in-frame clones and misses some; the assay was immunoSEQ multiplex PCR. The table shows about 250,000 clones, with 70% to 90% occurring only once. Sample: PBMCs or T cells enriched from blood (not recorded which). These TCRs come from a woman aged 30 to 39 who had recovered from COVID-19.

The V and J genes are TRBV19 and TRBJ1-2; tentative D call: TRBD1 (6 bases). CDR3 length: 14 residues. From germline, CDR1 is LNHDA and CDR2 SQIVND (reference sequence). Trimming removed 4 bases at V and 4 bases at J, with 13 bases between. The CDR3 DNA reads TGTGCCAGTAGTACCGTACAGGGTGGCTATGGCTACACCTTC. Its protein product is CASSTVQGGYGYTF.

The rearrangement joins TRBV27 to TRBJ1-2, with D maybe TRBD1 (6 bases). The germline V and J ends were trimmed by 0 bases and 6 bases, with 11 bases remaining between them. Looked up from germline, CDR1 is MNHEY and CDR2 is SMNVEV (reference sequence). CDR3 length equals 14 residues. CDR3 residues: CASSLSRGFDGYTF. The CDR3 DNA follows: TGTGCCAGCAGTTTATCCAGGGGTTTCGATGGCTACACCTTC.

The rearrangement uses TRBV18 and TRBJ1-6; 8 bases line up with TRBD1. V shed 2 bases and J 6 bases; nucleotides not matched to a gene: 3. CDR1 is KGHSH, CDR2 LQKENI, per germline. The CDR3 is 15 residues long. In nucleotides, the CDR3 is TGTGCCAGCTCACCAATGGGACAGGCTAATTCACCCCTCCACTTT. Encoded protein: CASSPMGQANSPLHF.

About this clone: One junction end does not reproduce the germline sequence, and a read error may be involved. The rearrangement joins TRBV2 to TRBJ1-1; D might be TRBD1 (6 bases). Germline values: CDR1 SNHLY, CDR2 FYNNEI. This CDR3 has 12 residues. As DNA, the CDR3 is TGTGCCAGCAGCCCGAACAGGGATAGGGTTTTTTTT. It yields the protein CASSPNRDRVFF.

The table lists this clone with a few counts. The chain joins TRBV4-2 to TRBJ1-1; TRBD1 aligns across 8 bases. CDR1 and CDR2 from the germline V gene are LGHNA and YNFKEQ. This CDR3 region has 14 residues. Trimming removed 6 bases from V and 1 base from J; junction bases left unmatched: 4. CDR3 bases: TGTGCCAGCAGGCCGGGACAGGAGAACACTGAAGCTTTCTTT. This encodes CASRPGQENTEAFF.